This T cell receptor beta chain came from a study of graft-versus-host responses after intestinal transplantation. Background on the study: Every recipient had anti-thymocyte globulin induction and two to three years of tacrolimus plus steroids.

Comment on this clone: The antigen is not known.

The germline gives CDR1 SGHRS, CDR2 YFSETQ. Between the trimmed V and J ends, which lost 1 base and 3 bases, there was a span of 8 bases. The CDR3 length is 13 residues. Measured with immunoSEQ multiplex PCR; TCRdb has only the in-frame clones, and not every one. There are approximately 130,000 clones in the sample; around nine tenths occur only once, and over 0.15% lies in the top ten. Study-level points and caveats: Recipient marrow harbored GvH clones, some of which surfaced first in ileum or blood. Early post-transplant HvG declines showed an association with peak circulating GvH clone levels.

The source of this sequence is a human donor who received an intestinal transplant. V is TRBV5-1 and J is TRBJ2-7; the D is unclear. Sequencing was performed on unstimulated CD4+ T cells sorted from spleen or lymph node cells, taken before intestinal transplant. Written as DNA, the CDR3 is TGCGCCAGCAGCTTGTTTGATGACTACGAGCAGTACTTC. Its protein is CASSLFDDYEQYF.